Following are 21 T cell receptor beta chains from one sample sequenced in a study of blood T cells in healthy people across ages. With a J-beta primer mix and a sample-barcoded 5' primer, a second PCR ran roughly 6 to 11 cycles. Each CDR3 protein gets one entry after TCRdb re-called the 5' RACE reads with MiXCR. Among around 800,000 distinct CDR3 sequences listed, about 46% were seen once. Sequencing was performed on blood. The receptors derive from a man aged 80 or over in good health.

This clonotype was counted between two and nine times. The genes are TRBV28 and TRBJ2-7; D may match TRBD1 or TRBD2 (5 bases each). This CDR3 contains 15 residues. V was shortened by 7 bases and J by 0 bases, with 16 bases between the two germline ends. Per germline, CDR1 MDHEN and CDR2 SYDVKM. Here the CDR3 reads CASTRGGGASYEQYF. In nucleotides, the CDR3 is TGTGCCAGCACCAGAGGTGGGGGAGCCTCCTACGAGCAGTACTTC.

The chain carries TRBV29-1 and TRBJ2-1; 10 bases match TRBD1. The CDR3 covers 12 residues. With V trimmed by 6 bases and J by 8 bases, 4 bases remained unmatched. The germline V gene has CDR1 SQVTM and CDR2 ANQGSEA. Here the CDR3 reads CSVPTGGDEQFF. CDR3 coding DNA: TGCAGCGTCCCGACAGGGGGCGATGAGCAGTTCTTC.

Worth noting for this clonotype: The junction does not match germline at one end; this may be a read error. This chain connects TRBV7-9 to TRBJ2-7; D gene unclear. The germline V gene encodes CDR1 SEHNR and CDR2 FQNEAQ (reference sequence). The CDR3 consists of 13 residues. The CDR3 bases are TGTACCAGCAGACTCGAGGTGACCTACGAGCAGTACTTC. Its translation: CTSRLEVTYEQYF.

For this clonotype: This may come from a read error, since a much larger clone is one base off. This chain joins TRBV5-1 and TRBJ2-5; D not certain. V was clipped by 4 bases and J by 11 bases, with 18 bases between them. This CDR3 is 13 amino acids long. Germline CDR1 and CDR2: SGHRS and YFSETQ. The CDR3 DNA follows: TGCGCCAGCAGCCCGGGCATAAACAATGAGCAGTACTTC. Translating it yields CASSPGINNEQYF.

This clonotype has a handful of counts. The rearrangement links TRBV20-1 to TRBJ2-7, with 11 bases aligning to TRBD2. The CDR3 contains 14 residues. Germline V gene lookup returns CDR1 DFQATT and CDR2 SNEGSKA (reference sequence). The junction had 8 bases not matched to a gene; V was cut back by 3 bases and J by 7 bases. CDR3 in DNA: TGCAGTGCTAGCGCTAGCGGGAGGCTCAATGAGCAGTACTTC. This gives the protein CSASASGRLNEQYF.

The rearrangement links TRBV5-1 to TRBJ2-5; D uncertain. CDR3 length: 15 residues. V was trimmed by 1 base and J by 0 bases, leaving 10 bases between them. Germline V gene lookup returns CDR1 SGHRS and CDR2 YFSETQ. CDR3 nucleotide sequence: TGCGCCAGCAGCTTGCAGCAGGTTAACCAAGAGACCCAGTACTTC. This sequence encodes CASSLQQVNQETQYF. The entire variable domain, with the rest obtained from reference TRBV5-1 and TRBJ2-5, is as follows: KAGVTQTPRYLIKTRGQQVTLSCSPISGHRSVSWYQQTPGQGLQFLFEYFSETQRNKGNFPGRFSGRQFSNSRSEMNVSTLELGDSALYLCASSLQQVNQETQYFGPGTRLLVL.

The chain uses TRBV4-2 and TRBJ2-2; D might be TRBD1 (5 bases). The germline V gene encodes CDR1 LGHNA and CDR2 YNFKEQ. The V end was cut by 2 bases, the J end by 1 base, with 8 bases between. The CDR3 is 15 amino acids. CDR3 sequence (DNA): TGTGCCAGCAGCCAAAAGACAGAGAACACCGGGGAGCTGTTTTTT. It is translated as CASSQKTENTGELFF.

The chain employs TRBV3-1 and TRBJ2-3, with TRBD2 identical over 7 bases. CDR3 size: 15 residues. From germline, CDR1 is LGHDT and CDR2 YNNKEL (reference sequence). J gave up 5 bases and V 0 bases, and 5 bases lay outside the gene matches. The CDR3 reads CASSQDVAGGDTQYF. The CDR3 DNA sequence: TGTGCCAGCAGCCAAGATGTAGCGGGCGGAGATACGCAGTATTTT.

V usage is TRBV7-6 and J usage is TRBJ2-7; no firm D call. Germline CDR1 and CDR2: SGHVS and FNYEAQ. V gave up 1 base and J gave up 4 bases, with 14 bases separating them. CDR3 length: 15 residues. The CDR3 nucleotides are TGTGCCAGCAGCTTAGGTCCGGGTCAAAAGTACGAGCAGTACTTC. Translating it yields CASSLGPGQKYEQYF.

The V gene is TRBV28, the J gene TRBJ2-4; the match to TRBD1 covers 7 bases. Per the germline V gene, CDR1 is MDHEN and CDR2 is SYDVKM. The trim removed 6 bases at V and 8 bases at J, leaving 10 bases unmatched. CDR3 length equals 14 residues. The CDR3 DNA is TGTGCCAGCAGGGGAATGACAGGGAGCGACATTCAGTACTTC. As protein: CASRGMTGSDIQYF.

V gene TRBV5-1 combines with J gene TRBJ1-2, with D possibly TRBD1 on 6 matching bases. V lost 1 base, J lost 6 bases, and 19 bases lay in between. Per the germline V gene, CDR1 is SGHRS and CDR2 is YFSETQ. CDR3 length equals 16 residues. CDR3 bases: TGCGCCAGCAGCTTGTTCGACAACAGGGTCTGGCATGGCTACACCTTC. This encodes CASSLFDNRVWHGYTF.

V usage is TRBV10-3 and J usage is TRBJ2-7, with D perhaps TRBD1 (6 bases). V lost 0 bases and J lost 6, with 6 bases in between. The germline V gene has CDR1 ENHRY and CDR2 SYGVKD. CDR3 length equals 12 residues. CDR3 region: CAISESGGEQYF. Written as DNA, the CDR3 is TGTGCCATCAGTGAGTCAGGGGGCGAGCAGTACTTC.

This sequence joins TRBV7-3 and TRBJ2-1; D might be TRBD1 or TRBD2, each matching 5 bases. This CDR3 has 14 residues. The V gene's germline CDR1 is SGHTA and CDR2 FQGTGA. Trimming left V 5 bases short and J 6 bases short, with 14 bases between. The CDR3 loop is CASSATGTSNEQFF. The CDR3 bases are TGTGCCAGCAGCGCGACCGGGACGAGCAATGAGCAGTTCTTC. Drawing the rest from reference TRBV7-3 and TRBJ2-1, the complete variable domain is GAGVSQTPSNKVTEKGKYVELRCDPISGHTALYWYRQSLGQGPEFLIYFQGTGAADDSGLPNDRFFAVRPEGSVSTLKIQRTERGDSAVYLCASSATGTSNEQFFGPGTRLTVL.

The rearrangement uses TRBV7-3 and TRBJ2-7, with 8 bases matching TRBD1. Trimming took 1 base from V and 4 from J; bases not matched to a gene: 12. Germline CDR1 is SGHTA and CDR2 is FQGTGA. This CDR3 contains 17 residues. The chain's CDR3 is CASSLSRTGIRLYEQYF. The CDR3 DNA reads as TGTGCCAGCAGCTTAAGTCGGACAGGGATTAGGTTATACGAGCAGTACTTC. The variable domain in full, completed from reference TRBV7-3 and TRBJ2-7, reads GAGVSQTPSNKVTEKGKYVELRCDPISGHTALYWYRQSLGQGPEFLIYFQGTGAADDSGLPNDRFFAVRPEGSVSTLKIQRTERGDSAVYLCASSLSRTGIRLYEQYFGPGTRLTVT.

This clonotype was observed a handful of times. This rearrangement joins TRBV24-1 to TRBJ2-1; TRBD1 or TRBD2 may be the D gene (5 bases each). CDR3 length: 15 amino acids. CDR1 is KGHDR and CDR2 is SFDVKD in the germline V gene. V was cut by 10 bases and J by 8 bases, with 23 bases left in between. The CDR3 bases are TGTGCCACGAACCGGGACCACCCTACGGTGGATGAGCAGTTCTTC. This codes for CATNRDHPTVDEQFF.

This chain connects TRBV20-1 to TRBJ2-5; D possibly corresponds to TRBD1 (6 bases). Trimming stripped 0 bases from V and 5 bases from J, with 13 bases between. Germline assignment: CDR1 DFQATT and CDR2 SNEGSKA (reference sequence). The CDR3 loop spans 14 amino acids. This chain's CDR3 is CSAREATGMETQYF. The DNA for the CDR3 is TGCAGTGCTAGAGAAGCTACAGGGATGGAGACCCAGTACTTC.

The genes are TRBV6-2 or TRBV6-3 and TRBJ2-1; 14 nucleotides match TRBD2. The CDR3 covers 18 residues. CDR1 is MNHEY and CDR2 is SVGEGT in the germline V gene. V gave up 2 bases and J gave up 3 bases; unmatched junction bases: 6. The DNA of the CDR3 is TGTGCCAGCAGTTACACGACTAGCGGGAGGGTCGACTACAATGAGCAGTTCTTC. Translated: CASSYTTSGRVDYNEQFF.

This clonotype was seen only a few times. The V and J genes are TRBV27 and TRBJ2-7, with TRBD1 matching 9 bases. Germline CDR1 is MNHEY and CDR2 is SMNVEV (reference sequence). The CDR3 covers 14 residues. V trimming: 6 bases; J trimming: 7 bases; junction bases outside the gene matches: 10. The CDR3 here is CASRRDREIGEQYF. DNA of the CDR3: TGTGCCAGCAGGAGGGACAGGGAAATAGGAGAGCAGTACTTC.

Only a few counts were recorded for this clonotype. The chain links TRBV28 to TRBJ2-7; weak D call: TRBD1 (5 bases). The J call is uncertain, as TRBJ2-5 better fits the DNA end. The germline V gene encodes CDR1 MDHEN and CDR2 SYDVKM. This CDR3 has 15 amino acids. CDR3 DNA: TGTGCCAGCAGGGCTCAGGGCCTCGACACGGAGACCCAGTACTTC. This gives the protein CASRAQGLDTETQYF.

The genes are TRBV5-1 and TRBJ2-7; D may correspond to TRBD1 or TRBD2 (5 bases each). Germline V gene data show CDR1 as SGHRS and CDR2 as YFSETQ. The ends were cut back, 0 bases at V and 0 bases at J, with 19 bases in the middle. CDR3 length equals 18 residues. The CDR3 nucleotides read TGCGCCAGCAGCTTGGCGGCCGGTGGGGGAACTATCTCCTACGAGCAGTACTTC. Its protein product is CASSLAAGGGTISYEQYF.

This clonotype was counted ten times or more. CDR3 sequence: CASRGSSYEQYF. The CDR3 coding sequence is TGTGCCAGTCGGGGATCATCCTACGAGCAGTACTTC. The chain is built from TRBV28 and TRBJ2-7, with TRBD2 as a possible D gene (5 bases). The CDR3 consists of 12 residues. V was cut by 9 bases and J by 1 base, with 10 bases left in between. Germline V CDR1 and CDR2: MDHEN, SYDVKM. Filled out from reference TRBV28 and TRBJ2-7, the complete variable domain reads DVKVTQSSRYLVKRTGEKVFLECVQDMDHENMFWYRQDPGLGLRLIYFSYDVKMKEKGDIPEGYSVSREKKERFSLILESASTNQTSMYLCASRGSSYEQYFGPGTRLTVT.